This paragraph covers one TCR beta chain sequence. Its antigen is currently unknown. This CDR3 has 14 residues. Trimming shortened V by 1 base and J by 0 bases, and 4 bases separated the two germline ends. Looked up from germline, CDR1 is SNHLY and CDR2 is FYNNEI. Sequencing used immunoSEQ v3.0 at survey level. Sequencing used immunoSEQ multiplex PCR; TCRdb keeps in-frame clones, though not all of them. The sample lists some 27,000 clones, approximately 81% occurring once. This entry is derived from a study of long-term antiretroviral therapy in people with HIV. Study-level points and caveats: The study collected no data on ART adherence, viral resistance or therapy changes.

Donors each had at least one pre-ART PBMC sample and at least two post-ART ones. United States facilities provided treatment to all participants with HIV. About 1-10 million cryopreserved PBMC were held in samples before DNA extraction. Sequencing used unsorted PBMCs, obtained about 5 years after starting antiretroviral therapy. The rearrangement joins TRBV2 to TRBJ1-5; D not certain. This receptor was identified in a man aged 40-50 years with HIV. CDR3 in amino acids: CASSEGSSNQPQHF. CDR3 nucleotides: TGTGCCAGCAGTGAAGGGTCTAGCAATCAGCCCCAGCATTTT.